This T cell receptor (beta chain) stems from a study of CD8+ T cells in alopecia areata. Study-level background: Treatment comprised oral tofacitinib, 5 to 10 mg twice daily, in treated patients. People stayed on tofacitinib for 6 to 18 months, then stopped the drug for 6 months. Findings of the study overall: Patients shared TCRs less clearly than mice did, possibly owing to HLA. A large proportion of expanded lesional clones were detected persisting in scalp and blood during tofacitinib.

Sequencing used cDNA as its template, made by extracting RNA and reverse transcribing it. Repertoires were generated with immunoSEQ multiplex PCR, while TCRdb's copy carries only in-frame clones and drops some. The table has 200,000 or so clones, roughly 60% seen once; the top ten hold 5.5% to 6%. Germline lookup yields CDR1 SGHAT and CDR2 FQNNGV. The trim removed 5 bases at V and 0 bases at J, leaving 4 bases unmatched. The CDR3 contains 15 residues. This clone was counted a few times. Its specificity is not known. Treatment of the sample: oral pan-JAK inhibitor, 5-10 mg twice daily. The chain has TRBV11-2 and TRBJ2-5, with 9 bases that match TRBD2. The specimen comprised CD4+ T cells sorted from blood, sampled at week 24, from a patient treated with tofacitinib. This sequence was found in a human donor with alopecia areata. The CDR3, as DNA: TGTGCCAGCAGCCCAGCGGGGGGCAACCAAGAGACCCAGTACTTC. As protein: CASSPAGGNQETQYF.